This T cell receptor beta chain derives from a study of identical twins (dated by TCRdb to the mid-2010s). As for the study more broadly: To test whether fetal clonotypes persist, this study deep-sequenced TCR alpha and beta repertoires from monozygotic twins, from unrelated adults of various ages, and from cord blood. To rule out contamination, replicate twin experiments were performed at different times with different library preparation protocols.

This clonotype occurred a few times. Its antigen specificity is not known. Base qualities are not at hand, and no much larger clone is one base apart. CDR1 and CDR2, per the germline V gene, are MDHEN and SYDVKM. A distance of 9 bases separates the germline ends of V and J, which lose 1 base and 3 bases respectively. Measured from the cysteine to the phenylalanine, the CDR3 is 15 residues long. Just CDR3 DNA is preserved here, 45 bases in frame from base 1. Study-wide conclusions, independent of this receptor: Because the same donors could not be followed over many years, the conclusions depended on cross-sectional statistical analysis. A weaker excess of twin sharing was found in beta out-of-frame sequences because the signal-to-noise ratio was lowered by fewer shared sequences. In monozygotic twins, out-of-frame TCR alpha sharing was systematically underestimated by recombination models, although the models agreed with sharing between unrelated individuals. Compared with coincidental sharing between unrelated individuals, out-of-frame TCR alpha sequences shared between twins had an excess of sequences with low generation probability. Invariant T cells such as MAIT and iNKT could partly confound zero-insertion analyses, though diverse VJ usage argued against this for most clonotypes. Abundant cord blood beta clonotypes had fewer insertions, young adult naive repertoires showed a similar but weaker trend, and memory repertoires showed no such trend.

Every donor was a healthy Caucasian. The twin cohort consisted of three pairs of female monozygotic twins, all aged roughly 18 to 30 years. Peripheral blood mononuclear cells were the source from which RNA for the TCR libraries was isolated. Receptor libraries were prepared by 5' RACE. TCRdb lists the instrument as Illumina HiSeq 2000. Template switching introduced a universal primer binding site; the final cDNA contained a unique molecular identifier, enabling accurate counting of TCR cDNA molecules. Specific primers in the conserved constant-segment region were used to synthesize first-strand cDNA for the TCR alpha and beta chains. To control for contamination, every cDNA library was double barcoded, receiving both a SMART-Mk sample barcode and Illumina barcodes. Two successive PCR steps introduced TruSeq adapter sequences along with Illumina sample barcodes. Sequencing of the TCR alpha and beta cDNA libraries was done on the Illumina HiSeq platform using custom primers. The authors' analysis ran thus. Unique molecular identifiers were extracted from raw reads with MiGEC, and CDR3 positions were determined with MiXCR. Recombination models were inferred per individual with the repgenHMM and IGoR tools using an EM algorithm. The analysis of shared clonotypes was done with the tcR package in R, with sharing normalized by the product of cloneset sizes. To study raw recombination without the effects of thymic and clonal selection, out-of-frame nonproductive sequences were analyzed. The public reads were run again by TCRdb, first through fastp at Q25 and then through MiXCR, and only productive beta chains were kept. When rows share a CDR3 protein, they turn into one entry using the most common DNA and genes. The V and J calls and clone size come from TCRdb's table, not from the authors' own analysis. This sample is represented by some 630,000 distinct CDR3 sequences; less than 9% of them were singletons. The ten largest account for roughly 1.6% of the sample.

This sample was shared with a second study, whose subject was yellow fever vaccine responses in identical twins. The second study's paper adds: The authors reported that the T cell response to vaccination in identical twins appeared partly convergent and partly personalized. In identical twins, the study followed T cell clones that responded to the vaccine with precision.

The sequencing sample was made of PBMCs. The clonotype originates from a woman younger than 30 in good health. This chain is built from TRBV28 and TRBJ2-2; confidence is insufficient to name the D gene. CDR3 sequence: CASSLSAGDTGELFF. The DNA sequence reads TGTGCCAGCAGTTTATCGGCAGGAGACACCGGGGAGCTGTTTTTT.